What follows describes a single TCR beta chain. The antigen remains unidentified. This clone may be a read error of a much larger clone one base away. This entry comes from a study of T cells in Graves' hyperthyroidism and ophthalmopathy. Amplified TCR beta CDR3 regions derived from RNA transcripts. The study used the HTBI primer set for a first-round RT-PCR of the TCR CDR3. One entry per CDR3 protein, called by TCRdb with MiXCR from the multiplex PCR reads. Of hundreds of thousands of distinct CDR3 sequences in the sample, about 14% were seen once. This CDR3 contains 10 residues. The germline V gene encodes CDR1 SGHRS and CDR2 YFSETQ. Study outcomes and limitations: Expanded thyroid clonotypes (above 0.001) were mostly also found in blood.

The origin of this receptor is a woman between 18 and 29 years old with Graves' hyperthyroidism. Sequenced material: blood. The chain uses TRBV5-1 and TRBJ2-7; D is ambiguous. CDR3 loop: CASTLVEQYF. CDR3 nucleotides: TGTGCCAGCACCCTCGTTGAGCAGTACTTC. Combining the CDR3 with reference TRBV5-1 and TRBJ2-7 gives the whole variable domain KAGVTQTPRYLIKTRGQQVTLSCSPISGHRSVSWYQQTPGQGLQFLFEYFSETQRNKGNFPGRFSGRQFSNSRSEMNVSTLELGDSALYLCASTLVEQYFGPGTRLTVT.